Listed below are T cell receptor beta chains from one sample, sequenced in a study of blood T cell repertoires in COVID-19. Libraries were prepared by immunoSEQ multiplex PCR; TCRdb keeps only in-frame clonotypes and omits some of them. Of approximately 360,000 clones in the sample, around 89% were seen once. The sequencing input was peripheral blood. These receptor sequences come from a man aged 18 to 29 with active or convalescent COVID-19. Both conserved end residues are trimmed from each CDR3. Expanded clones get a size class; other rows say once, few or many, or leave the size out.

>-|TRBJ1-2|TRBV5-1
ASSGYVPGGINYGYT
>few|TRBJ2-1|TRBV11-2
ASSSPHLREGPYNEQF
>once|TRBJ2-7|TRBV3-1/TRBV3-2
ASSQPGEGEQY
>few|TRBJ1-6|TRBV7-8
ASSLEVRGSPLH
>-|TRBJ1-1|TRBV7-6
ASSSNRARGNTEAF
>-|TRBJ1-5|TRBV27
ASSSMTASIYQPQH
>-|TRBJ2-3|TRBV9
ASTPAGGVTDTQY
>once|TRBJ2-5|TRBV27
ASSSPTGLGETQY
>-|TRBJ1-5|TRBV6-5
ASSPQGGRNQPQH
>-|TRBJ1-1|TRBV7-3
ASSQQGGDTEAF
>-|TRBJ2-5|TRBV27
ASSLKAGREETQY
>-|TRBJ1-1|TRBV7-3
ASSHTGTPNTEAF
>-|TRBJ1-1|TRBV10-3
AINQGTEAF
>-|TRBJ2-3|TRBV6-5
ASSYRLAESTDTQY
>-|TRBJ1-6|TRBV7-6
ASSFDRDNSPLH
>few|TRBJ2-1|TRBV11-3
ASSPRASGPYNEQF
>-|TRBJ1-2|TRBV4-3
ASSQEGEGLVYGYT
>-|TRBJ2-1|TRBV28
ASSTLGGYYNEQF
>-|TRBJ1-2|TRBV27
ASSFTGDGYGYT
>-|TRBJ1-1|TRBV5-1
ASSLTRQGNTEAF
>-|TRBJ2-2|TRBV4-1
ASSQDQRVGPYTGELF
>once|TRBJ2-7|TRBV7-2
ASSLSRSSYEQY
>-|TRBJ2-7|TRBV6-5
ASTRDRGSYEQY
>-|TRBJ2-1|TRBV3-1/TRBV3-2
ASSQTSGGANEQF
>-|TRBJ2-7|TRBV18
ASSPPGTGNYEQY
>-|TRBJ1-4|TRBV4-3
ASSQGDDRGSEKLF
>-|TRBJ2-3|TRBV27
ATRLTDTQY
>-|TRBJ1-4|TRBV18
ASSPIGTDPATNEKLF
>once|TRBJ1-5|TRBV6-5
ASSPGVGNQPQH
>-|TRBJ1-3|TRBV11-1
ASSLDYSGNTIY
>-|TRBJ1-2|TRBV4-1
ASSQAMGDRSYGYT
>-|TRBJ2-1|TRBV2
ASRFGQGSEQF
>many|TRBJ1-2|TRBV18
ASSVPGTGAIGGYT
>-|TRBJ2-7|TRBV19
ASSKIPGQGAYEQY
>-|TRBJ2-7|TRBV18
ASSQGVSPSYEQY
>-|TRBJ1-2|TRBV2
ASSGNRNSDYGYT
>-|TRBJ1-2|TRBV6-5
ASSKTGTGFGYT
>-|TRBJ2-7|TRBV11-1
ASSHTGSGYEQY
>once|TRBJ1-1|TRBV7-2
ASSPSTGNTEAF
>-|TRBJ2-3|TRBV7-9
ASSLVSTTDTQY
>-|TRBJ2-2|TRBV5-8
ASRSGTGELF
>-|TRBJ2-3|TRBV28
ASTRLAGTDTQY
>-|TRBJ1-5|TRBV7-2
ASSLVGPGQVYSNQPQH
>-|TRBJ2-7|TRBV4-3
ASSRTGDSYEQY
>-|TRBJ2-1|TRBV7-3
ASSLPSTSGGNNEQF
>-|TRBJ2-1|TRBV24-1
ATSAWRGATNNEQF
>few|TRBJ2-5|TRBV30
AWSGQRETQY
>-|TRBJ1-2|TRBV6-5
ASSYSRGTNYGYT